The T cell receptor (beta chain) under discussion was sequenced for a study of early T cells in non-severe SARS-CoV-2 infection. The CDR3 is 13 residues long. V was clipped by 6 bases and J by 2 bases, with 8 bases between them. Germline assignment: CDR1 MDHEN and CDR2 SYDVKM. This clonotype was counted only a few times. MiXCR, applied by TCRdb to the 5' RACE reads, yields one record per CDR3 protein. This sample has 80,000 to 95,000 distinct CDR3 sequences, with about 14% found just once. Sequences were obtained from whole blood. The chain links TRBV28 to TRBJ2-1, with D uncertain. The clonotype comes from an adult who was a healthcare worker with PCR-confirmed SARS-CoV-2 infection or an uninfected control (not recorded which). The CDR3 loop reads CASRTATYNEQFF. The CDR3, as DNA: TGTGCCAGCAGAACAGCCACCTACAATGAGCAGTTCTTC.